The T cell receptor beta chain described here comes from a study of cytomegalovirus exposure and HLA in healthy donors. V gave up 2 bases and J gave up 3 bases, with 9 bases separating them. This CDR3 is built from 13 residues. Per the germline V gene, CDR1 is SGHRS and CDR2 is YFSETQ. Libraries were prepared by immunoSEQ multiplex PCR; TCRdb keeps only in-frame clonotypes and omits some of them. The table has some 83,000 clones, 94% seen once; the top ten hold about 3.3%. This clone was seen just once. This rearrangement joins TRBV5-1 to TRBJ2-7; D remains unclear. The specimen sequenced was PBMCs. This clonotype was sampled from a woman between 18 and 29 years old in good health and CMV-seropositive. This chain's CDR3 is CASSLEANYEQYF. Here the CDR3 DNA reads TGCGCCAGCAGCTTAGAAGCGAACTACGAGCAGTACTTC.